Listed below are T cell receptor beta chains from one sample, sequenced in a study of blood T cells in healthy people across ages. TCRdb analysed the 5' RACE reads with MiXCR anew, one entry per CDR3 protein. The sample contains about 1.1 million distinct CDR3 sequences, 35% to 40% of which appear only once. The sequencing sample was made of blood. These receptors were collected from a man aged 18 to 29 in good health. Each CDR3 is given with its conserved first and last residue. The order of the fields is D gene, CDR3 length, V gene, J gene, clone size, CDR3 protein, CDR3 DNA. A D gene is named only where the DNA matches it firmly. Size tells how often a clone was seen (once, few, many) or the class of an expanded clone, and some rows leave it out.

>TRBD1|16|TRBV20-1|TRBJ2-7|once
CSARAQQGDRSYEQYF
TGCAGTGCTAGAGCTCAACAGGGGGACAGGTCCTACGAGCAGTACTTC
>.|14|TRBV29-1|TRBJ2-2|.
CSGARGGHTGELFF
TGCAGCGGAGCTCGGGGCGGACACACCGGGGAGCTGTTTTTT
>.|16|TRBV4-1|TRBJ1-4|.
CASSLSGDATNEKLFF
TGCGCCAGCAGCCTAAGCGGCGATGCAACTAATGAAAAACTGTTTTTT
>.|15|TRBV5-1|TRBJ2-4|few
CASSLGQQAKNIQYF
TGCGCCAGCAGCTTGGGCCAGCAAGCCAAAAACATTCAGTACTTC
>TRBD2|16|TRBV7-2|TRBJ2-3|.
CASSLVGLAGTDTQYF
TGTGCCAGCAGCTTAGTGGGACTAGCGGGGACAGATACGCAGTATTTT
>TRBD1|12|TRBV28|TRBJ2-2|.
CASRGQGRELFF
TGTGCCAGCAGGGGACAGGGCCGGGAGCTGTTTTTT
>.|13|TRBV12-3/TRBV12-4|TRBJ1-4|.
CASSLNLAEKLFF
TGTGCCAGCAGTTTGAATTTGGCAGAAAAACTGTTTTTT
>.|18|TRBV21-1|TRBJ2-2|.
CASRSSDRSTSNTGELFF
TGTGCCAGCAGAAGTTCGGACAGGTCAACCTCGAACACCGGGGAGCTGTTTTTT
>.|13|TRBV6-1|TRBJ2-2|once
CASLGSNTGELFF
TGTGCCAGTCTCGGGTCGAACACCGGGGAGCTGTTTTTT
>.|14|TRBV12-3/TRBV12-4|TRBJ1-1|few
CASSLGRGSAEAFF
TGTGCCAGCAGTTTGGGGAGGGGAAGTGCTGAAGCTTTCTTT
>.|15|TRBV29-1|TRBJ1-2|.
CSVGAGPLRDYGYTF
TGCAGCGTTGGGGCTGGACCCCTTAGGGACTATGGCTACACCTTC
>.|15|TRBV6-6|TRBJ1-2|.
CASSYSAPGDYGYTF
TGTGCCAGCAGTTACAGCGCGCCTGGAGACTATGGCTACACCTTC
>.|15|TRBV20-1|TRBJ1-1|.
CSARDQNEMNTEAFF
TGCAGTGCTAGAGATCAGAACGAAATGAACACTGAAGCTTTCTTT
>TRBD1|13|TRBV12-3/TRBV12-4|TRBJ1-1|.
CASNQRGPTEAFF
TGTGCCAGCAACCAAAGGGGGCCGACTGAAGCTTTCTTT
>.|13|TRBV7-2|TRBJ2-7|.
CASSLPTGNEQYF
TGTGCCAGCAGCTTACCTACGGGCAATGAGCAGTACTTC
>TRBD2|15|TRBV18|TRBJ2-7|.
CASSPAGGPPYEQYF
TGTGCCAGCTCACCAGCGGGGGGCCCTCCCTACGAGCAGTACTTC
>TRBD1|15|TRBV28|TRBJ2-1|once
CASSGQVSSYNEQFF
TGTGCCAGCAGTGGACAGGTTAGCTCCTACAATGAGCAGTTCTTC
>.|17|TRBV5-1|TRBJ2-5|.
CASSLVTELFPQETQYF
TGCGCCAGCAGCTTGGTAACGGAGCTATTTCCTCAAGAGACCCAGTACTTC
>TRBD1|17|TRBV20-1|TRBJ2-1|.
CSARDTGGGYSYNEQFF
TGCAGTGCTAGAGACACAGGGGGCGGATACTCCTACAATGAGCAGTTCTTC
>TRBD2|16|TRBV7-9|TRBJ2-2|.
CASSTLAGGPTGELFF
TGTGCCAGCAGCACCCTAGCGGGGGGGCCCACCGGGGAGCTGTTTTTT
>TRBD1|13|TRBV9|TRBJ2-1|few
CASSAGGRDEQFF
TGTGCCAGCAGCGCAGGGGGCCGGGATGAGCAGTTCTTC
>.|15|TRBV6-5|TRBJ2-5|few
CASSSPGLAKETQYF
TGTGCCAGCAGTTCTCCCGGGCTAGCAAAAGAGACCCAGTACTTC
>TRBD2|13|TRBV7-2|TRBJ2-1|few
CASSQGLAIEQFF
TGTGCCAGCTCCCAGGGACTAGCTATTGAGCAGTTCTTC
>.|14|TRBV28|TRBJ2-2|.
CASSLLDRTGELFF
TGTGCCAGCAGTTTATTAGACAGGACCGGGGAGCTGTTTTTT
>.|16|TRBV6-5|TRBJ2-7|.
CASSLYAEQSSYEQYF
TGTGCCAGCAGTCTCTATGCGGAGCAATCCTCCTACGAGCAGTACTTC
>.|14|TRBV20-1|TRBJ2-1|.
CSASAAPPNWEQFF
TGCAGTGCTAGTGCGGCACCCCCAAATTGGGAGCAGTTCTTC
>.|14|TRBV3-1|TRBJ2-5|once
CANSLPPPGETQYF
TGTGCCAACAGCCTGCCTCCGCCAGGAGAGACCCAGTACTTC
>TRBD1|20|TRBV7-6|TRBJ2-3|.
CASSLERGLVGQGPTDTQYF
TGTGCCAGCAGCTTAGAAAGGGGTCTGGTGGGACAGGGCCCCACAGATACGCAGTATTTT
>.|14|TRBV29-1|TRBJ2-1|.
CSVEGRGRGDEQFF
TGCAGCGTTGAAGGCAGGGGTAGAGGTGATGAGCAGTTCTTC
>.|14|TRBV18|TRBJ1-5|.
CASSLQTGNQPQHF
TGTGCCAGCTCACTCCAGACAGGAAATCAGCCCCAGCATTTT
>.|13|TRBV7-2|TRBJ1-4|few
CASRALVGEKLFF
TGTGCCAGCAGAGCTTTGGTCGGTGAAAAACTGTTTTTT
>.|17|TRBV24-1|TRBJ2-3|.
CATSDAGRTSSTDTQYF
TGTGCCACCAGTGATGCTGGACGGACCTCTAGCACAGATACGCAGTATTTT
>.|13|TRBV12-3/TRBV12-4|TRBJ2-5|many
CASSWAEQETQYF
TGTGCCAGCAGCTGGGCAGAACAAGAGACCCAGTACTTC
>.|13|TRBV11-2|TRBJ2-5|.
CASKQHHQETQYF
TGTGCCAGCAAGCAGCATCATCAAGAGACCCAGTACTTC
>TRBD2|15|TRBV3-1|TRBJ2-5|few
CASSDTSGGFETQYF
TGTGCCAGCAGTGATACTAGCGGGGGTTTTGAGACCCAGTACTTC
>.|16|TRBV7-2|TRBJ2-7|.
CASSMQHGAEYNEQYF
TGTGCCAGCAGCATGCAACACGGGGCGGAGTACAATGAGCAGTACTTC
>TRBD2|11|TRBV12-3/TRBV12-4|TRBJ2-1|.
CASSGGGLQFF
TGTGCCAGCAGCGGGGGGGGACTGCAGTTCTTC
>.|16|TRBV9|TRBJ2-3|few
CASSDRGNYGLDTQYF
TGTGCCAGCAGCGACCGTGGCAACTATGGGTTGGATACGCAGTATTTT
>.|12|TRBV15|TRBJ2-5|.
CATSRDVGTQYF
TGTGCCACCAGCAGAGATGTGGGGACCCAGTACTTC
>TRBD1|18|TRBV4-1|TRBJ2-3|.
CASSQHRRQGASIDTQYF
TGCGCCAGCAGCCAACATCGAAGACAGGGGGCGTCGATAGATACGCAGTATTTT
>TRBD1|16|TRBV4-2|TRBJ1-2|many
CASSQVSGGEHYGYTF
TGTGCCAGCAGCCAAGTTTCAGGGGGAGAACACTATGGCTACACCTTC
>.|13|TRBV4-3|TRBJ1-5|few
CASSQEQYQPQHF
TGCGCCAGCAGCCAAGAACAGTATCAGCCCCAGCATTTT
>.|14|TRBV21-1|TRBJ2-1|.
CASSLAPRDGDKFF
TGTGCCAGCAGCCTAGCCCCACGAGATGGGGATAAGTTCTTC
>.|14|TRBV30|TRBJ1-5|.
CASSRRGANQPQHF
TGTGCCTCCTCCCGACGGGGGGCCAATCAGCCCCAGCATTTT
>.|12|TRBV18|TRBJ2-1|.
CASSPKRDEQFF
TGTGCCAGCTCACCGAAACGGGATGAGCAGTTCTTC
>.|12|TRBV20-1|TRBJ1-3|.
CSALVSGNTIYF
TGCAGTGCTCTGGTTTCTGGAAACACCATATATTTT
>.|13|TRBV27|TRBJ1-1|.
CASSLTTERKAFF
TGTGCCAGCAGTTTAACGACAGAGAGAAAAGCTTTCTTT
>.|13|TRBV2|TRBJ1-5|.
CASTNTADQPQHF
TGTGCCAGCACCAACACGGCGGATCAGCCCCAGCATTTT
>.|15|TRBV6-2/TRBV6-3|TRBJ1-5|.
CASSLPHGYNQPQHF
TGTGCCAGCAGTCTCCCCCACGGATACAATCAGCCCCAGCATTTT
>.|12|TRBV2|TRBJ2-1|.
CASRAYYNEQFF
TGTGCCAGCAGGGCCTACTACAATGAGCAGTTCTTC
>.|16|TRBV5-1|TRBJ1-1|.
CASSVGLGAGHTEAFF
TGCGCCAGCAGCGTGGGGTTAGGGGCAGGGCACACTGAAGCTTTCTTT
>TRBD2|15|TRBV28|TRBJ2-7|.
CASTHFGTSDYEQYF
TGTGCCAGCACCCACTTTGGGACTAGCGACTACGAGCAGTACTTC
>.|13|TRBV25-1|TRBJ2-3|few
CASSEWSQDTQYF
TGTGCCAGCAGTGAGTGGAGTCAAGATACGCAGTATTTT